This T cell receptor beta chain is drawn from a study of blood T cell repertoires in COVID-19. TCRdb keeps only in-frame clones here, not all; method: immunoSEQ multiplex PCR. Among 100,000 to 120,000 clones, approximately 81% were seen once, and the ten largest hold 3% to 3.5%. The CDR3 length is 14 residues. V was pared by 1 base and J by 3 bases, with 2 bases of the junction left unmatched. Per the germline V gene, CDR1 is LNHDA and CDR2 is SQIVND (reference sequence). Sequencing used peripheral blood. V usage is TRBV19 and J usage is TRBJ1-1; the match to TRBD1 covers 7 bases. This TCR derives from a man aged 40-55 years with acute or convalescent COVID-19. In nucleotides, the CDR3 is TGTGCCAGTAGTATAGGGAGGGGGCACACTGAAGCTTTCTTT. It translates to CASSIGRGHTEAFF.